The 9 T cell receptor beta chains reported below all come from one sample, sequenced in a study of T cell changes during pregnancy in multiple sclerosis. This table comes from immunoSEQ multiplex PCR, and its TCRdb copy is limited to in-frame clones, with some not included. Among around 96,000 clones listed, 85% to 95% were seen once. This specimen consisted of peripheral blood, obtained in the first trimester of pregnancy. The receptor source for this set is a female donor with multiple sclerosis, enrolled in a pregnancy study.

The chain links TRBV2 to TRBJ2-3, with TRBD1 as a possible D gene (5 bases). The CDR3 covers 15 residues. The germline V gene has CDR1 SNHLY and CDR2 FYNNEI. V shed 2 bases and J shed 0 bases, with 9 bases lying between them. In DNA form, the CDR3 reads TGTGCCAGCAGTGAATTTCAGGGTAGCACAGATACGCAGTATTTT. Its translation is CASSEFQGSTDTQYF.

The chain has TRBV5-1 and TRBJ2-4, with D possibly TRBD2 on 5 matching bases. Deletions cut 0 bases from V and 8 bases from J, with 9 bases between. Per germline, CDR1 SGHRS and CDR2 YFSETQ. CDR3 size: 13 residues. Here the CDR3 reads CASSLGAADIQYF. CDR3 DNA sequence: TGCGCCAGCAGCTTGGGGGCAGCGGACATTCAGTACTTC.

The chain has TRBV5-1 and TRBJ2-7; a possible D gene is TRBD2 (5 bases). V lost 0 bases and J 6 bases, leaving 16 bases between the germline ends. Germline V CDR1 and CDR2: SGHRS, YFSETQ. This CDR3 is built from 15 residues. CDR3 nucleotides: TGCGCCAGCAGCTTGGCCCAATCGGGGTTCGGCGAGCAGTACTTC. Protein product: CASSLAQSGFGEQYF.

The chain is built from TRBV5-6 and TRBJ2-3; D gene uncertain. Germline assignment: CDR1 SGHDT and CDR2 YYEEEE. V was clipped by 2 bases and J by 0 bases, with 10 bases between them. The CDR3 has 15 amino acids. CDR3 coding DNA: TGTGCCAGCAGCTTTGGCGGAGATAGCACAGATACGCAGTATTTT. Encoded protein: CASSFGGDSTDTQYF.

V gene TRBV12-1 combines with J gene TRBJ2-3; no DNA check was done on the table's D call, TRBD2. TRBV12-1 is an annotated pseudogene. This CDR3 spans 17 amino acids. The CDR3 region is CASSLGGTSGDTDTQYF. The CDR3 DNA follows: TGTGCCAGCAGCTTGGGTGGGACTAGCGGGGACACAGATACGCAGTATTTT.

The CDR3 reads CASSLGRGRRTDTQYF. CDR3 nucleotide sequence: TGTGCCAGCAGCTTGGGCAGGGGGCGAAGGACAGATACGCAGTATTTT. The chain is built from TRBV5-4 and TRBJ2-3; 8 bases map to TRBD1. J gave up 3 bases and V 0 bases, and 6 bases lay outside the gene matches. Germline loops: CDR1 SGHNT, CDR2 YYREEE (reference sequence). The CDR3 extends over 16 amino acids.

V gene TRBV27 combines with J gene TRBJ2-2; 9 nucleotides line up with TRBD1. CDR3 length: 14 amino acids. Germline CDR1 reads MNHEY; CDR2 reads SMNVEV (reference sequence). J lost 7 bases, V lost 6 bases, and 6 bases had no gene match. The chain's CDR3 is CASRVQGANGELFF. For the CDR3, the DNA is TGTGCCAGCAGAGTACAGGGGGCCAACGGGGAGCTGTTTTTT.

The chain combines TRBV7-6 with TRBJ2-7, with 9 nucleotides matching TRBD1. V lost 0 bases, J lost 4 bases, and 4 bases stayed unmatched. Germline V lookup: CDR1 SGHVS, CDR2 FNYEAQ. This CDR3 is 15 amino acids long. CDR3 residues: CASSLALGQGYEQYF. The CDR3 DNA reads TGTGCCAGCAGCTTAGCGCTGGGACAGGGATACGAGCAGTACTTC.

This clone was recorded only once. The chain is built from TRBV6-1 and TRBJ1-2; D is ambiguous. Trimming removed 6 bases at V and 8 bases at J, with 19 bases between. In germline, CDR1 is MNHNS, CDR2 SASEGT. The CDR3 consists of 14 residues. This chain's CDR3 is CASRYTVQFQGYTF. As DNA, the CDR3 is TGTGCCAGCAGATACACAGTACAGTTTCAAGGCTACACCTTC.